The following is a T cell receptor (beta chain) sequence with its context. Trimming at V came to 0 bases and at J to 3 bases, leaving 2 bases not matched to a gene. CDR3 length: 14 amino acids. Germline V gene sequence: CDR1 SGHKS, CDR2 YYEKEE (reference sequence). Generated by immunoSEQ multiplex PCR, the TCRdb table keeps only in-frame clones and is missing some. Of some 9,300 clones listed, around 91% are singletons. These data come from a study of graft-versus-host responses after intestinal transplantation. The rearrangement links TRBV5-5 to TRBJ2-7; 8 nucleotides align to TRBD1. The sequencing used PBMCs, collected roughly 44 days after intestinal transplant. This TCR was sampled from a human patient who received an intestinal transplant, so some T cells may come from the graft donor. The DNA for the CDR3 is TGTGCCAGCAGCTTGGGACAGGGGTACTACGAGCAGTACTTC. Translation: CASSLGQGYYEQYF.